The 30 T cell receptor beta chains given below trace back to one sample, sequenced in a study of blood T cell repertoires in COVID-19. Only in-frame clones appear in the TCRdb table, and some are missing; sequencing was by immunoSEQ multiplex PCR. The data contain approximately 150,000 clones, over 70% of them singletons. The sequenced sample was PBMCs or T cells enriched from blood (not recorded which). The receptors originated from a woman aged 40 to 49 with acute COVID-19.

V usage is TRBV5-1 and J usage is TRBJ2-2; unclear D gene. The germline V gene encodes CDR1 SGHRS and CDR2 YFSETQ. The germline V and J ends were trimmed by 5 bases and 0 bases, with 8 bases remaining between them. The CDR3 is 14 residues long. In nucleotides, the CDR3 is TGCGCCAGCAGACCGCGAACGAACACCGGGGAGCTGTTTTTT. Translated: CASRPRTNTGELFF.

This chain links TRBV11-2 with TRBJ2-1; D unclear. Germline V gene sequence: CDR1 SGHAT, CDR2 FQNNGV. CDR3 size: 14 residues. V lost 0 bases and J lost 7, with 10 bases in between. The CDR3 nucleotides are TGTGCCAGCAGCTTAGACCTTAGATCGAATGAGCAGTTCTTC. It translates to CASSLDLRSNEQFF.

A few counts support this clone. V is TRBV12-5 and J is TRBJ2-5; 8 bases fit TRBD2. Germline CDR1 and CDR2: LGHNT and FRNRAP. The J segment lost 5 bases and the V segment lost 5 bases, leaving 22 bases of the junction unmatched. CDR3 length equals 19 residues. The CDR3, as DNA: TGTGCTAGTGGTCCACGGGCGACTAGCGACCTCCCGGGACCGGAGACCCAGTACTTC. Translating gives CASGPRATSDLPGPETQYF.

This clone was seen a single time. This chain joins TRBV27 and TRBJ2-7, with 11 nucleotides matching TRBD2. Unmatched junction bases numbered 9, after V lost 8 bases and J lost 3 bases. The CDR3 loop spans 15 amino acids. Germline lookup yields CDR1 MNHEY and CDR2 SMNVEV (reference sequence). The CDR3 nucleotides read TGTGCCAGCTCTGCTAGCGGGAGGTCTGGCTACGAGCAGTACTTC. Translation: CASSASGRSGYEQYF.

CDR3 sequence reads: CAISDLDRAYGYTF. The CDR3 nucleotides are TGTGCCATCAGTGACTTGGACAGAGCCTATGGCTACACCTTC. The V and J genes are TRBV10-3 and TRBJ1-2; possible D gene TRBD1, 6 bases. The CDR3 loop spans 14 amino acids. Germline CDR1 and CDR2: ENHRY and SYGVKD. V was clipped by 3 bases and J by 4 bases, with 12 bases between them.

The chain is built from TRBV6-5 and TRBJ2-3; the D is unclear. The CDR3 is 13 residues long. V was cut by 8 bases and J by 0 bases, with 9 bases left in between. CDR1 and CDR2 (germline): MNHEY, SVGAGI. CDR3 DNA sequence: TGTGCCAGCGTCCAGTTTAGCACAGATACGCAGTATTTT. It is translated as CASVQFSTDTQYF.

There are many counts of this clone. The V gene is TRBV27, the J gene TRBJ2-3, with D uncertain. Looked up from germline, CDR1 is MNHEY and CDR2 is SMNVEV (reference sequence). The ends were cut back, 5 bases at V and 5 bases at J, with 14 bases in the middle. The CDR3 is 14 amino acids. Here the CDR3 DNA reads TGTGCCAGCAGTGCGAAACTCATCGGAGATACGCAGTATTTT. Translating gives CASSAKLIGDTQYF.

The V call is TRBV29-1, the J call TRBJ2-3; 16 positions agree with TRBD2. Per the germline V gene, CDR1 is SQVTM and CDR2 is ANQGSEA. Trimming cost V 6 bases and J 1 base; bases outside gene matches: 10. This CDR3 region has 18 residues. CDR3: CSVRGTSGRAGGTDTQYF. For the CDR3, the DNA is TGCAGCGTCCGAGGGACTAGCGGGAGGGCAGGGGGCACAGATACGCAGTATTTT.

V gene TRBV7-9 combines with J gene TRBJ1-1; D may be TRBD1 (6 bases). Germline V gene data show CDR1 as SEHNR and CDR2 as FQNEAQ (reference sequence). The germline V and J ends were trimmed by 2 bases and 3 bases, with 16 bases remaining between them. The CDR3 is 16 residues long. The CDR3 region is CASSLNRAEGDTEAFF. CDR3 DNA: TGTGCCAGCAGCTTAAACAGGGCTGAGGGGGACACTGAAGCTTTCTTT.

A few counts support this clone. Written as DNA, the CDR3 is TGTGCCAGCAGCCAAGGCGAAACAGGGGGCACCTATGGCTACACCTTC. Residues: CASSQGETGGTYGYTF. The chain recombines TRBV3-1 (or the pseudogene TRBV3-2) with TRBJ1-2; 9 bases are a match to TRBD1. Unmatched junction bases numbered 7, after V lost 1 base and J lost 4 bases. This CDR3 is 16 amino acids long. Germline V gene data show CDR1 as LGHDT and CDR2 as YNNKEL (reference sequence).

The J gene is TRBJ1-3, the V gene TRBV5-8, with 7 bases aligning to TRBD1. This CDR3 is built from 15 residues. V shed 0 bases, J shed 4 bases, and the junction held 4 bases outside the gene matches. CDR1 is SGHTS, CDR2 YDEGEE, per germline. The CDR3 region is CASSLEGQPGNTIYF. The CDR3 DNA follows: TGTGCCAGCAGCTTGGAGGGACAGCCCGGAAACACCATATATTTT.

The chain couples TRBV4-2 to TRBJ2-7, with 11 bases matching TRBD2. The CDR3 length is 17 residues. V was pared by 4 bases and J by 3 bases, with 11 bases of the junction left unmatched. Germline V CDR1 and CDR2: LGHNA, YNFKEQ. Written as DNA, the CDR3 is TGTGCCAGCAGCCCTTCGGCGATAGCGGGAGGGTTCTACGAGCAGTACTTC. It encodes CASSPSAIAGGFYEQYF.

The CDR3 is CASSLLVSQEYEQYF. As DNA, the CDR3 is TGCGCCAGCAGCTTGTTGGTCTCGCAGGAATACGAGCAGTACTTC. J is TRBJ2-7 and V is TRBV5-1, with no clear D. Germline V gene sequence: CDR1 SGHRS, CDR2 YFSETQ. V was shortened by 1 base and J by 4 bases, with 15 bases between the two germline ends. CDR3 length: 15 amino acids.

The chain joins TRBV24-1 to TRBJ2-7, with unresolved D. The V end was cut by 0 bases, the J end by 5 bases, with 25 bases between. This CDR3 region has 19 residues. Germline assignment: CDR1 KGHDR and CDR2 SFDVKD. In nucleotides, the CDR3 is TGTGCCACCAGTGATTTGCAAGATACAGTTTTTAATCGTATCGACGAGCAGTACGTC. Its protein product is CATSDLQDTVFNRIDEQYV.

Comment on this clone: A read error may account for a junction end that differs from germline. The chain uses TRBV20-1 and TRBJ2-1, with D unresolved. Germline-derived CDR1 and CDR2 are DFQATT and SNEGSKA (reference sequence). The CDR3 consists of 11 residues. The CDR3 DNA follows: TGCAGTGCTCTAGAACCCAGCCAGCAGATCTTC. Translation: CSALEPSQQIF.

The genes are TRBV2 and TRBJ1-1; D perhaps matches TRBD1 (5 bases). The CDR3 sequence is 14 residues long. CDR1 SNHLY and CDR2 FYNNEI come from the germline V gene. Trimming removed 3 bases from V and 1 base from J, with 9 bases in between. The CDR3 loop is CASSEAQGNTEAFF. Written as DNA, the CDR3 is TGTGCCAGCAGTGAGGCGCAGGGGAACACTGAAGCTTTCTTT.

In its sample, this clone was seen a few times. The chain uses TRBV9 and TRBJ2-2; 10 nucleotides match TRBD2. The CDR3 contains 15 residues. Germline V gene sequence: CDR1 SGDLS, CDR2 YYNGEE. Trimming cost V 4 bases and J 4 bases; bases outside gene matches: 4. The CDR3, as DNA: TGTGCCAGCAGCCTCCGACTAGCGGGCACCGGGGAGCTGTTTTTT. Translated, it gives CASSLRLAGTGELFF.

This clone was observed once. This chain joins TRBV19 and TRBJ1-5; a weak D match, TRBD1 (5 bases). Germline-derived CDR1 and CDR2 are LNHDA and SQIVND (reference sequence). CDR3 length: 14 residues. Trimming removed 8 bases from V and 5 bases from J, with 16 bases in between. The DNA of the CDR3 is TGTGCCAGTCGGCAGGGCCCAACATATCAGCCCCAGCATTTT. Translation: CASRQGPTYQPQHF. The full variable domain, with the rest looked up from reference TRBV19 and TRBJ1-5, is DGGITQSPKYLFRKEGQNVTLSCEQNLNHDAMYWYRQDPGQGLRLIYYSQIVNDFQKGDIAEGYSVSREKKESFPLTVTSAQKNPTAFYLCASRQGPTYQPQHFGDGTRLSIL.

The chain recombines TRBV7-6 with TRBJ2-7, with D possibly matching TRBD1 (5 bases). Trimming took 5 bases from V and 4 from J, leaving 12 bases between them. CDR3 length: 13 residues. Per the germline V gene, CDR1 is SGHVS and CDR2 is FNYEAQ. In nucleotides, the CDR3 is TGTGCCAGCAGCCAAGATCAGGGTTACGAGCAGTACGTC. Residues: CASSQDQGYEQYV.

The V and J genes are TRBV5-5 and TRBJ1-4; 8 nucleotides align to TRBD1. The length of the CDR3 is 15 residues. The ends lost 0 bases at V and 7 bases at J; junction bases unmatched: 5. Per germline, CDR1 SGHKS and CDR2 YYEKEE (reference sequence). CDR3 DNA: TGTGCCAGCAGCTTGGGCGACAGGGGTGGTGAAAAACTGTTTTTT. It is translated as CASSLGDRGGEKLFF.

The V gene is TRBV23-1, the J gene TRBJ2-7; D perhaps matches TRBD1 (5 bases). TRBV23-1 is treated as an ORF (open reading frame) with a function not yet certain. CDR3 size: 11 residues. Between the trimmed V and J ends, which lost 8 bases and 5 bases, there was a span of 10 bases. The CDR3 loop is CASARVNEQYV. Here the CDR3 DNA reads TGCGCCAGCGCCAGGGTGAACGAGCAGTACGTC.

CDR3 residues: CASRLGQGPGDEQFF. CDR3 sequence (DNA): TGTGCAAGTCGCTTAGGACAGGGGCCGGGGGATGAGCAGTTCTTC. This chain connects TRBV12-2 to TRBJ2-1; the table gives TRBD1 as D, unverified against the DNA. TRBV12-2 is marked as a pseudogene. The CDR3 covers 15 residues.

The chain is built from TRBV5-3 and TRBJ2-7, with D tentatively TRBD2 (6 bases). TRBV5-3 is recorded as an ORF, its role being uncertain. CDR3 size: 16 residues. V was shortened by 2 bases and J by 0 bases, with 15 bases between the two germline ends. For the CDR3, the DNA is TGTGCCAGAAGCTTTACCTCGCGGGAAAGCTCCTACGAGCAGTACGTC. This codes for CARSFTSRESSYEQYV.

This clone was found once. This rearrangement joins TRBV11-2 to TRBJ2-5; 12 nucleotides match TRBD2. The CDR3 has 16 residues. Germline V gene sequence: CDR1 SGHAT, CDR2 FQNNGV. With V trimmed by 5 bases and J by 4 bases, 8 bases remained unmatched. The CDR3 DNA is TGTGCCAGCAGCCGTCAGACTAGCGGGAGAGGAGAGACCCAGTACTTC. Its protein product is CASSRQTSGRGETQYF. Looking up the rest from reference TRBV11-2 and TRBJ2-5 gives the full variable domain: EAGVAQSPRYKIIEKRQSVAFWCNPISGHATLYWYQQILGQGPKLLIQFQNNGVVDDSQLPKDRFSAERLKGVDSTLKIQPAKLEDSAVYLCASSRQTSGRGETQYFGPGTRLLVL.

The CDR3 DNA reads TGTGCCAGCAGCATAGGACCCCAGGGGGCGCAGGTGGATGAGCAGTTCTTC. Translation gives CASSIGPQGAQVDEQFF. The rearrangement joins TRBV7-4 to TRBJ2-1, with 8 bases that match TRBD1. There are 17 residues in the CDR3. The V and J ends lost 5 bases and 8 bases, in that order; junction bases with no gene match: 17. Germline lookup yields CDR1 SGHVT and CDR2 SQSDAQ.

The rearrangement joins TRBV3-1 (or the pseudogene TRBV3-2) to TRBJ1-1; D is uncertain. Germline V lookup: CDR1 LGHDT, CDR2 YNNKEL (reference sequence). The germline V and J ends were trimmed by 0 bases and 3 bases, with 5 bases remaining between them. This CDR3 has 13 residues. The CDR3 loop is CASSQERYTEAFF. The CDR3 DNA sequence: TGTGCCAGCAGCCAAGAGCGTTACACTGAAGCTTTCTTT.

This sequence joins TRBV9 and TRBJ2-2, with D unclear. V was cut by 4 bases and J by 0 bases, with 7 bases left in between. The CDR3 is 14 amino acids. The germline gives CDR1 SGDLS, CDR2 YYNGEE. The CDR3 DNA is TGTGCCAGCAGCTCCCACACGAACACCGGGGAGCTGTTTTTT. Translation gives CASSSHTNTGELFF.

J is TRBJ1-2 and V is TRBV6-5, with D uncertain. The CDR3 sequence is 10 residues long. Trimming left V 5 bases short and J 8 bases short, with 6 bases between. Germline values: CDR1 MNHEY, CDR2 SVGAGI. The CDR3 is CASSTPGYTF. CDR3 nucleotide sequence: TGTGCCAGCAGTACTCCGGGCTACACCTTC.

V and J are TRBV7-6 and TRBJ1-6; 7 nucleotides agree with TRBD1. The CDR3 is made up of 19 amino acids. CDR1 is SGHVS, CDR2 FNYEAQ, per germline. V lost 1 base, J lost 7 bases, and 16 bases stayed unmatched. The CDR3 reads CASSLESVQGVGKNSPLHF. CDR3 sequence (DNA): TGTGCCAGCAGCTTAGAGTCGGTGCAGGGGGTGGGTAAAAATTCACCCCTCCACTTT.

J is TRBJ2-6 and V is TRBV30; 8 bases align to TRBD1. The CDR3 runs 13 residues. V was clipped by 7 bases and J by 2 bases; unmatched bases: 1. Per the germline V gene, CDR1 is GTSNPN and CDR2 is SVGIG (reference sequence). As DNA, the CDR3 is TGTGCCTCGACAGGGGCTGGGGCCAACGTCCTGACTTTC. Protein sequence: CASTGAGANVLTF.